This paragraph reports one T cell receptor beta chain. The CDR3 has 13 amino acids. Germline V gene lookup returns CDR1 KGHSH and CDR2 LQKENI. V was shortened by 2 bases and J by 6 bases, with 8 bases between the two germline ends. The source of the sample is a study of CD8+CD57+ T cells in acquired aplastic anemia. CDR3 and TCR beta VDJ profiling relied on a genomic DNA template. TCRdb analysed the reads with MiXCR anew, one entry per CDR3 protein. The table has 200,000 to 250,000 distinct CDR3 sequences, around 63% seen once; the top ten hold around 32%. The sequence came from a human donor in good health. The rearrangement uses TRBV18 and TRBJ1-5; D is uncertain. The specimen sequenced was sorted CD4+, CD8+, or CD8+CD57+ T cells (not recorded which) from PBMCs. The CDR3 is CASSPEGSQPQHF. The CDR3 DNA sequence: TGTGCCAGCTCACCAGAGGGATCTCAGCCCCAGCATTTT. Based on the CDR3 plus reference TRBV18 and TRBJ1-5, the full variable domain is NAGVMQNPRHLVRRRGQEARLRCSPMKGHSHVYWYRQLPEEGLKFMVYLQKENIIDESGMPKERFSAEFPKEGPSILRIQQVVRGDSAAYFCASSPEGSQPQHFGDGTRLSIL.